This T cell receptor beta chain was observed in a study of T-cell reconstitution after alpha-beta-depleted transplantation in children. Broader study findings: Most T-cell counts and diversity one year after the transplant came from T cells that were newly produced. Recipient T cells and thymic progenitors that survived were the source of the high TCRbeta diversity seen at day 60 in some patients. As was reported, about two months after transplant, alpha-beta T cells came from several hundred expanded graft clones.

Unique molecular identifiers were incorporated into the prepared TCRbeta library. One entry per CDR3 protein, called by TCRdb with MiXCR from the PCR reads. This table holds 500,000 to 750,000 distinct CDR3 sequences, roughly 13% found once. In its sample, this clonotype was seen many times. The antigen remains undetermined. Germline CDR1 reads SQVTM; CDR2 reads ANQGSEA. V was trimmed by 6 bases and J by 5 bases, leaving 11 bases between them. The CDR3 has 12 residues. The clonotype originates from a male patient between 5 and 17 years old who had a stem cell transplant for acute myeloid leukemia, so the T cells may come from the graft donor. The specimen was PBMCs, mostly from graft donor cells, collected 360 days after TCRalphabeta/CD19-depleted stem cell transplant. The chain uses TRBV29-1 and TRBJ2-1; D not resolved. In nucleotides, the CDR3 is TGCAGCGTCCTTTACGGACACAATGAGCAGTTCTTC. This sequence encodes CSVLYGHNEQFF.